This T cell receptor beta chain is from a study of blood T cell repertoires in COVID-19. The germline gives CDR1 SGHNT, CDR2 YYREEE (reference sequence). This CDR3 contains 14 residues. Deletions cut 4 bases from V and 0 bases from J, with 10 bases between. Libraries were prepared by immunoSEQ multiplex PCR; TCRdb keeps only in-frame clonotypes and omits some of them. The table lists about 320,000 clones, about 91% of them singletons. This chain joins TRBV5-4 and TRBJ1-1, with D possibly TRBD1 on 6 matching bases. The sample comprised peripheral blood. The clonotype was recovered from a woman aged 25 to 39 with COVID-19, enrolled during active disease. The chain's CDR3 is CASSRQVMNTEAFF. In DNA, the CDR3 is TGTGCCAGCAGCCGACAGGTCATGAACACTGAAGCTTTCTTT.